Included here is one TCR beta chain sequence, with context. The antigen is undetermined. Every bit of the isolated RNA underwent reverse transcription, so sequencing read expressed TCRB transcripts. The read count averaged about 3.6 million across naive, central memory and regulatory T cell samples. TCRdb's table, derived via immunoSEQ multiplex PCR, lists solely in-frame clones and lacks some. The sample holds around 710,000 clones; roughly an eighth are singletons and the top ten take around 0.12%. Germline values: CDR1 LNHDA, CDR2 SQIVND (reference sequence). There are 14 residues in the CDR3. Trimming removed 10 bases at V and 8 bases at J, with 21 bases between. These data are taken from a study of beta chain features in type 1 diabetes. Across the study: Cell yields, age and gender were similar between patients and healthy donors.

Study observations and caveats: Across all four CD4+ subsets, people with type 1 diabetes showed modestly shorter TCRB CDR3s.

This rearrangement joins TRBV19 to TRBJ2-1, with D uncertain. The receptor was isolated from a man aged 25-45 years with type 1 diabetes. The sequenced sample consisted of naive CD4+ T cells from blood. CDR3 bases: TGTGCCACCGCCGAAGGGTATCGGATTGATGAGCAGTTCTTC. Translation: CATAEGYRIDEQFF. Complete variable domain (other parts from reference TRBV19 and TRBJ2-1): DGGITQSPKYLFRKEGQNVTLSCEQNLNHDAMYWYRQDPGQGLRLIYYSQIVNDFQKGDIAEGYSVSREKKESFPLTVTSAQKNPTAFYLCATAEGYRIDEQFFGPGTRLTVL.